Sequencing of this TCR beta chain was carried out in a study of a mutant IDH1 vaccine in newly diagnosed glioma. About the research overall: The vaccination schedule gave patients eight doses in weeks 1, 3, 5, 7, 11, 15, 19 and 23. With temozolomide cycles, or 4-6 weeks after radiotherapy alone, vaccination was started.

The data were produced by immunoSEQ multiplex PCR, yet TCRdb's version contains in-frame clones alone and is incomplete. Of some 51,000 clones listed, around 80% are singletons. The CDR3 extends over 14 amino acids. V dropped 4 bases and J dropped 0 bases, with 12 bases sitting between them. Looked up from germline, CDR1 is SQVTM and CDR2 is ANQGSEA. Indicated time point: week 5, during vaccination. A 20-mer mutant IDH1 peptide at 300 ug was injected subcutaneously with topical imiquimod. This clone was recorded only once. What it binds is unknown. This specimen was PBMCs, taken from a glioma patient whose treatment included an IDH1 peptide vaccine. The genes are TRBV29-1 and TRBJ1-1, with D possibly being TRBD1 (5 bases). The TCR originated in a man aged 45-65 years with glioma. CDR3 residues: CSVVRDPMNTEAFF. The CDR3 DNA sequence: TGCAGCGTTGTCCGGGACCCGATGAACACTGAAGCTTTCTTT.